This T cell receptor beta chain appears in the sequencing data of a study of patients and donors after allogeneic stem cell transplantation. TCRdb analysed the RT-PCR reads with MiXCR anew, one entry per CDR3 protein. The sample includes about 200,000 distinct CDR3 sequences, around two fifths of them seen just once. The sample taken for sequencing was blood, either unsorted or a sorted T cell fraction (not recorded which). This clonotype originated in a human donor who was either an allogeneic HSCT recipient or a stem cell or donor lymphocyte infusion donor (not recorded which). It is not recorded whose cells these are; they may come from a transplant donor.

This CDR3 is CASSSLTGNTEAFF. The CDR3 DNA sequence: TGCGCCAGCAGCTCACTGACAGGGAACACTGAAGCTTTCTTT. V and J are TRBV5-1 and TRBJ1-1; D perhaps matches TRBD1 (6 bases). Germline CDR1 SGHRS, CDR2 YFSETQ. The CDR3 spans 14 residues. Deletions cut 3 bases from V and 1 base from J, with 10 bases between.